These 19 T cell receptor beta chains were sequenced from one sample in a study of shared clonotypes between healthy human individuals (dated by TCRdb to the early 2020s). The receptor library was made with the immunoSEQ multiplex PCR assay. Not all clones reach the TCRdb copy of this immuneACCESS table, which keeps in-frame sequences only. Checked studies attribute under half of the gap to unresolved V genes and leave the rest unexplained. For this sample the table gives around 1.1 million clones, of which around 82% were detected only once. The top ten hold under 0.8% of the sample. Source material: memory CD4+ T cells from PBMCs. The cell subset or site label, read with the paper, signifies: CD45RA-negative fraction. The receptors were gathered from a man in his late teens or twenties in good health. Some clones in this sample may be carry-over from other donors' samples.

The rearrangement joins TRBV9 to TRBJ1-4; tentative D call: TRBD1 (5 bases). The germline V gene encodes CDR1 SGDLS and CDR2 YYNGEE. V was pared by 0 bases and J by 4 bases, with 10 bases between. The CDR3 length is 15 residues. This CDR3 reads CASSVGTRDNEKLFF. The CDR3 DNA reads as TGTGCCAGCAGCGTAGGTACCAGGGATAATGAAAAACTGTTTTTT. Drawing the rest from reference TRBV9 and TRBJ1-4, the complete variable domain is DSGVTQTPKHLITATGQRVTLRCSPRSGDLSVYWYQQSLDQGLQFLIQYYNGEERAKGNILERFSAQQFPDLHSELNLSSLELGDSALYFCASSVGTRDNEKLFFGSGTQLSVL.

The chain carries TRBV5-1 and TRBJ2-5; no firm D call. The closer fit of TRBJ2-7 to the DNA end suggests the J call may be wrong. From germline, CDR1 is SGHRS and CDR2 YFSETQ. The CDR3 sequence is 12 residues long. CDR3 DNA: TGCGCCAGCAGCTTGGATCTCTACGAGCAGTACTTC. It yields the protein CASSLDLYEQYF.

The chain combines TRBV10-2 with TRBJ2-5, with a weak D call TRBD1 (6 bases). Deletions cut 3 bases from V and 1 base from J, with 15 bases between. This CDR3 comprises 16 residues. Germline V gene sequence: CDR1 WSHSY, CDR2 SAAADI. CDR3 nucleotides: TGCGCCAGCAGTGATTGGACAGCCGTCCTCCAAGAGACCCAGTACTTC. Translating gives CASSDWTAVLQETQYF.

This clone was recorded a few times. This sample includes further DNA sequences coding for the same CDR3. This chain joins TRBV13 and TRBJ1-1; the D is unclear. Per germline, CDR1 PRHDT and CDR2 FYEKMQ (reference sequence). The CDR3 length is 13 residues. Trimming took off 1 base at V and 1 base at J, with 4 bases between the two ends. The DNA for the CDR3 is TGTGCCAGCAGCTTAGTAAGGAACACTGAAGCTTTCTTT. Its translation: CASSLVRNTEAFF.

For the CDR3, the DNA is TGTGCCAGCAGTGAATCTCGGCGGACTGAGGGTGGCTACACCTTC. The encoded protein is CASSESRRTEGGYTF. The V and J genes are TRBV25-1 and TRBJ1-2; D uncertain. CDR3 length: 15 residues. Germline lookup yields CDR1 MGHDK and CDR2 SYGVNS. The ends were cut back, 1 base at V and 7 bases at J, with 16 bases in the middle.

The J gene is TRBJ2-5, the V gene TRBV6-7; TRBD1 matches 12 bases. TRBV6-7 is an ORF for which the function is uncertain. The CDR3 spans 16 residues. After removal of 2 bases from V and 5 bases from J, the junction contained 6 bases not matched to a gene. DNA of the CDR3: TGTGCCAGCAGTTACCGGGACAGGGGGCTGGAGGAGACCCAGTACTTC. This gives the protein CASSYRDRGLEETQYF.

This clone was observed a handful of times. The CDR3 region is CASSFEGTEAFF. CDR3 coding DNA: TGCGCCAGCAGCTTTGAGGGCACTGAAGCTTTCTTT. The chain links TRBV5-1 to TRBJ1-1, with D uncertain. The CDR3 extends over 12 amino acids. V was shortened by 2 bases and J by 4 bases, with 6 bases between the two germline ends. Looked up from germline, CDR1 is SGHRS and CDR2 is YFSETQ.

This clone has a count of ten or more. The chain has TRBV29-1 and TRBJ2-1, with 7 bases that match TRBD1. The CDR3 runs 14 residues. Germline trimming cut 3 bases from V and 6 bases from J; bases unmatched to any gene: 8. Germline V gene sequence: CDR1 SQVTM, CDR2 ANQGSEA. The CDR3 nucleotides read TGCAGCGTTGAGAAGGGGGCGCTCGGCAATGAGCAGTTCTTC. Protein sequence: CSVEKGALGNEQFF.

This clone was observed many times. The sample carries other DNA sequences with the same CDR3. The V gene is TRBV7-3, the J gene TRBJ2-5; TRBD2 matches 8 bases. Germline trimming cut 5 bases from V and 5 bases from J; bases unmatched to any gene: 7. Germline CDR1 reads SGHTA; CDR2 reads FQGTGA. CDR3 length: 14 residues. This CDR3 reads CASSPGLAPETQYF. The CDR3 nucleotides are TGTGCCAGCAGCCCTGGACTAGCCCCCGAGACCCAGTACTTC. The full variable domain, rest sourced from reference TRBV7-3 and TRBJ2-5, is GAGVSQTPSNKVTEKGKYVELRCDPISGHTALYWYRQSLGQGPEFLIYFQGTGAADDSGLPNDRFFAVRPEGSVSTLKIQRTERGDSAVYLCASSPGLAPETQYFGPGTRLLVL.

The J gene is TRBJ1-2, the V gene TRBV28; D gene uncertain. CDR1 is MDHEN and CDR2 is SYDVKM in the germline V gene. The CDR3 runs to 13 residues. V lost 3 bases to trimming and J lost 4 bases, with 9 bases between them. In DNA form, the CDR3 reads TGTGCCAGCAGTTTTCAGGAGGGCTATGGCTACACCTTC. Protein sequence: CASSFQEGYGYTF.

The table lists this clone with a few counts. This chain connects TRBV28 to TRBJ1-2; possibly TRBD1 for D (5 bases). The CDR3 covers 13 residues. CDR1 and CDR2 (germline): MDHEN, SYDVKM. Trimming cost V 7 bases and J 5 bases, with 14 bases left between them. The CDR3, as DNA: TGTGCCAGCACTATGGGACGGCGATATGGCTACACCTTC. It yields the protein CASTMGRRYGYTF.

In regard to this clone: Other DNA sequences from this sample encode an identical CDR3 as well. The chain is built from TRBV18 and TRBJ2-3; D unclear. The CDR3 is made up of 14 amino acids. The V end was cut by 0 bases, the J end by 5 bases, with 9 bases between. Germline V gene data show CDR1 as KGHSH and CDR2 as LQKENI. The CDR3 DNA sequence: TGTGCCAGCTCACCACCGGAGTTGCGAGATACGCAGTATTTT. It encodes CASSPPELRDTQYF.

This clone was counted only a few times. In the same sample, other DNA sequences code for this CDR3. CDR3 bases: TGTGCCAGCAATCCGGGCGGGGGAAGCAATCAGCCCCAGCATTTT. It encodes CASNPGGGSNQPQHF. V usage is TRBV28 and J usage is TRBJ1-5; D perhaps matches TRBD1 (5 bases). The CDR3 spans 15 residues. The germline CDR1 and CDR2 sequences are MDHEN and SYDVKM. The V end was cut by 7 bases, the J end by 1 base, with 14 bases between.

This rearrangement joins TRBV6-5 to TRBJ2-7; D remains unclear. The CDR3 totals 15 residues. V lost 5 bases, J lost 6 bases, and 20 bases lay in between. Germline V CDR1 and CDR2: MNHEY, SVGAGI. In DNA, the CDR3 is TGTGCCAGCAGTCAATCCGGGCCCTACAAGGGCGAGCAGTACTTC. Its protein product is CASSQSGPYKGEQYF.

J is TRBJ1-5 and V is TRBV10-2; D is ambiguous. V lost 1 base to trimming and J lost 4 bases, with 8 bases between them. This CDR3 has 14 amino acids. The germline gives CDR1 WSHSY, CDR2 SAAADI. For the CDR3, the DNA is TGCGCCAGCAGTGAGTGGGAGATAAATCAGCCCCAGCATTTT. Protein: CASSEWEINQPQHF.

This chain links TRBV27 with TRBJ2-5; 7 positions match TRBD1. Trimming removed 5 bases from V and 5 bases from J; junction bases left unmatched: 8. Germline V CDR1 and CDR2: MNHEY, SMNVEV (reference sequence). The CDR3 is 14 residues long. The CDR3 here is CASSLRDSDETQYF. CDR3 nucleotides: TGTGCCAGCAGTCTCCGGGACAGTGACGAGACCCAGTACTTC.

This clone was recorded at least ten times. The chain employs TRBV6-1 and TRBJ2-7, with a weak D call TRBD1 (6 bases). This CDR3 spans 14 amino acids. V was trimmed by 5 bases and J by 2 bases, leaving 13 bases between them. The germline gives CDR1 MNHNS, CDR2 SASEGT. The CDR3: CASSTGQIPYEQYF. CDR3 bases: TGTGCCAGCAGTACCGGACAGATACCCTACGAGCAGTACTTC.

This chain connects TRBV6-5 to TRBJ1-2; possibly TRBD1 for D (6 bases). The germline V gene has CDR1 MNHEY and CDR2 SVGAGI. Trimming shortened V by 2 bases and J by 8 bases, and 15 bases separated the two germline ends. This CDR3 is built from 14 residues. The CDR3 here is CASSYPGQSDGYTF. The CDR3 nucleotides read TGTGCCAGCAGTTACCCCGGACAGTCTGACGGCTACACCTTC.

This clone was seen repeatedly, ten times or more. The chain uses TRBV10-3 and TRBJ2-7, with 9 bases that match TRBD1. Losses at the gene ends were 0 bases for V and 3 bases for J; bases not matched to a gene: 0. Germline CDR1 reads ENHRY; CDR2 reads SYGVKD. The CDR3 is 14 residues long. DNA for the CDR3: TGTGCCATCAGTGAGTCGGGACAGGGCTACGAGCAGTACTTC. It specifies CAISESGQGYEQYF.